A selection of T cell receptor beta chains follows, all from one sample in a study of PD-1 blockade in classical Hodgkin lymphoma. Libraries were prepared by immunoSEQ multiplex PCR; TCRdb keeps only in-frame clonotypes and omits some of them. The table shows 5,000 or so clones, with 60% to 75% occurring only once. The source material was CD8+ T cells from blood, sampled before the fourth cycle of nivolumab. These receptors all come from a human donor with classical Hodgkin lymphoma. Both conserved end residues are part of each CDR3. The D gene is left open where the match is weak. Size tells how often a clone was seen (once, few, many) or the class of an expanded clone, and some rows leave it out.

TRBV29-1,TRBD1,TRBJ2-1,.,CSVEWGQGWDSYNEQFF,TGCAGCGTTGAATGGGGACAGGGATGGGACTCCTACAATGAGCAGTTCTTC
TRBV28,TRBD1,TRBJ2-7,.,CASSSQGAWAYYEQYF,TGTGCCAGCAGTTCACAGGGGGCCTGGGCCTATTACGAGCAGTACTTC
TRBV7-2,.,TRBJ1-2,.,CASSLGGSSNYGYTF,TGTGCCAGCAGCTTAGGGGGCAGTTCTAACTATGGCTACACCTTC
TRBV9,TRBD2,TRBJ2-1,once,CASSARLAGFYNEQFF,TGTGCCAGCAGCGCACGACTAGCGGGATTCTACAATGAGCAGTTCTTC
TRBV7-9,TRBD1,TRBJ2-1,.,CASSLAIGTGYDEQFF,TGTGCCAGCAGCTTAGCTATTGGGACAGGGTACGATGAGCAGTTCTTC
TRBV19,TRBD1,TRBJ2-7,.,CASRQGANEQYF,TGTGCCAGCCGACAGGGGGCTAACGAGCAGTACTTC
TRBV7-1,.,TRBJ1-2,.,CASSLEAGGYTF,TGTGCCAGCAGCTTAGAAGCTGGGGGCTACACCTTC
TRBV4-1,.,TRBJ1-6,.,CASSQGGSRDSPLHF,TGCGCCAGCAGCCAAGGTGGCAGTAGGGATTCACCCCTCCACTTT
TRBV29-1,.,TRBJ1-1,.,CSVVSGLGTEAFF,TGCAGCGTTGTTTCAGGGTTGGGCACTGAAGCTTTCTTT
TRBV15,TRBD1,TRBJ2-7,.,CATSSDRGGEQYF,TGTGCCACCAGCAGCGACAGGGGGGGCGAGCAGTACTTC
TRBV4-1,.,TRBJ1-2,few,CASSQDARADGSGGYTF,TGCGCCAGCAGCCAAGATGCTCGGGCAGACGGGAGCGGTGGCTACACCTTC
TRBV2,.,TRBJ2-1,.,CAGRGGLTYNEQFF,TGTGCCGGCCGGGGAGGTCTGACCTACAATGAGCAGTTCTTC
TRBV6-4,.,TRBJ1-1,.,CASSDSYGDTEAFF,TGTGCCAGCAGTGACTCCTATGGGGACACTGAAGCTTTCTTT
TRBV10-2,.,TRBJ2-1,.,CASSEGGGHYNEQFF,TGCGCCAGCAGTGAAGGGGGAGGTCACTACAATGAGCAGTTCTTC
TRBV10-2,.,TRBJ2-1,once,CASSEGTGSPFF,TGCGCCAGCAGTGAGGGTACCGGGTCCCCCTTCTTC
TRBV2,TRBD2,TRBJ2-2,hyperexpanded,CASRVAGANTGELFF,TGTGCCAGCAGGGTCGCGGGGGCGAACACCGGGGAGCTGTTTTTT
TRBV2,.,TRBJ2-7,.,CASSGSRDASYEQYF,TGTGCCAGCAGTGGGAGCCGGGACGCTTCCTACGAGCAGTACTTC
TRBV19,TRBD1,TRBJ1-4,.,CASSAGQDLNEKLFF,TGTGCCAGTAGCGCGGGACAGGACCTTAATGAAAAACTGTTTTTT
TRBV7-6,TRBD1,TRBJ1-3,.,CASREGQGESSGNTIYF,TGTGCCAGCAGAGAGGGACAGGGTGAGAGCTCTGGAAACACCATATATTTT
TRBV5-5,.,TRBJ2-3,.,CASSCPPPGATGTDTQYF,TGTGCCAGCAGCTGCCCCCCCCCGGGGGCGACTGGCACAGATACGCAGTATTTT
TRBV30,TRBD2,TRBJ2-3,.,CALGLAGGGDTQYF,TGTGCCTTGGGACTAGCGGGAGGAGGGGATACGCAGTATTTT
TRBV5-4,.,TRBJ2-2,.,CASSDSDGGGTGELFF,TGTGCCAGCAGCGACTCCGATGGAGGCGGCACCGGGGAGCTGTTTTTT
TRBV5-4,.,TRBJ1-2,.,CASSSTPSSYGYTF,TGTGCCAGCAGCTCAACCCCCAGTTCCTATGGCTACACCTTC
TRBV5-4,.,TRBJ2-5,.,CASTPPIGETQYF,TGTGCCAGCACACCCCCAATCGGAGAGACCCAGTACTTC
TRBV10-3,.,TRBJ2-1,.,CAVVGSYNEQFF,TGTGCCGTCGTGGGCTCCTACAATGAGCAGTTCTTC
TRBV9,.,TRBJ1-1,.,CASSAHLRSIKQRDTEAFF,TGTGCCAGCAGCGCTCATCTGAGATCTATCAAACAGAGGGACACTGAAGCTTTCTTT
TRBV7-9,.,TRBJ1-3,.,CASSLGWADGNTIYF,TGTGCCAGCAGCTTAGGTTGGGCTGACGGAAACACCATATATTTT
TRBV27,.,TRBJ1-1,.,CASSRNREDTEAFF,TGTGCCAGCAGTAGGAACAGGGAGGACACTGAAGCTTTCTTT
TRBV12-5,.,TRBJ1-5,.,CASAQDTQPQHF,TGTGCTAGTGCACAAGACACTCAGCCCCAGCATTTT
TRBV30,TRBD2,TRBJ2-3,.,CAWSGEGPGLAVEGADTQYF,TGTGCCTGGAGTGGAGAGGGACCGGGACTAGCGGTAGAAGGAGCAGATACGCAGTATTTT
TRBV6-5,.,TRBJ2-7,.,CASSTSSGYEQYF,TGTGCCAGCAGCACCTCTTCTGGGTACGAGCAGTACTTC
TRBV27,.,TRBJ2-1,.,CASSEAVPSSYNEQFF,TGTGCCAGCAGTGAGGCAGTTCCGAGCTCCTACAATGAGCAGTTCTTC
TRBV18,.,TRBJ2-2,.,CASSPRDDGTGELFF,TGTGCCAGCTCACCCCGGGACGACGGCACCGGGGAGCTGTTTTTT
TRBV18,TRBD1,TRBJ2-7,.,CASSPGQGIHEQYF,TGTGCCAGCTCACCGGGACAGGGGATCCACGAGCAGTACTTC
TRBV27,.,TRBJ2-5,.,CASRRGGGETQYF,TGTGCCAGCCGGAGGGGAGGGGGTGAGACCCAGTACTTC
TRBV5-4,.,TRBJ2-7,once,CASSLPGEVGEQYF,TGTGCCAGCAGCTTGCCGGGAGAAGTGGGTGAGCAGTACTTC
TRBV14,.,TRBJ1-1,once,CASSQVHGESTEAFF,TGTGCCAGCAGCCAAGTTCATGGGGAGTCCACTGAAGCTTTCTTT
TRBV19,.,TRBJ1-5,few,CASTRGTESNQPQHF,TGTGCCAGTACCCGGGGGACGGAAAGCAATCAGCCCCAGCATTTT
TRBV19,.,TRBJ1-1,.,CASSAGTLNTEAFF,TGTGCCAGTAGCGCAGGGACATTGAACACTGAAGCTTTCTTT
TRBV6-1,.,TRBJ2-7,.,CAISESGTASYEQYF,TGTGCCATCAGTGAATCCGGGACCGCTTCCTACGAGCAGTACTTC
TRBV7-9,TRBD2,TRBJ2-2,.,CASSLGGLAGGPNTGELFF,TGTGCCAGCAGCTTAGGAGGACTAGCGGGAGGCCCGAACACCGGGGAGCTGTTTTTT